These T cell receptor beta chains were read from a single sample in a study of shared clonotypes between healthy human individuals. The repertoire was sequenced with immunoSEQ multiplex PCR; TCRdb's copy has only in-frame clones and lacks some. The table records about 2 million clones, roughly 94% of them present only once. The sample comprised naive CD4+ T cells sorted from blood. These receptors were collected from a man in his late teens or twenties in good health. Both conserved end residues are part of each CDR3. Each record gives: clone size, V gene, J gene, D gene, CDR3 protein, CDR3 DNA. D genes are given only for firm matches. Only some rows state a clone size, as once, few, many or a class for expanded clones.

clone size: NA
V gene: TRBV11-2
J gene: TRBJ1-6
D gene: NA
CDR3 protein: CASSERYNSPLHF
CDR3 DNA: TGTGCCAGCAGTGAGAGATATAATTCACCCCTCCACTTT

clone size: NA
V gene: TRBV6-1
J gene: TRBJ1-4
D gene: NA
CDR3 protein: CASSVQATNEKLFF
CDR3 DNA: TGTGCCAGCAGTGTTCAGGCAACTAATGAAAAACTGTTTTTT

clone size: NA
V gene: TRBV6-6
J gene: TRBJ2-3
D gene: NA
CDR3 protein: CASSPAGTDTQYF
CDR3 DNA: TGTGCCAGCAGTCCGGCAGGGACAGATACGCAGTATTTT

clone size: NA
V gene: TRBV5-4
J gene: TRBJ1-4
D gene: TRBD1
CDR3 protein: CASSFTGGGNEKLFF
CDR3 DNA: TGTGCCAGCAGCTTTACAGGGGGGGGGAATGAAAAACTGTTTTTT

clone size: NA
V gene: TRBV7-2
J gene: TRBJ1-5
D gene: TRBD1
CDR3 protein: CASSDIPGGQPQHF
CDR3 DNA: TGTGCCAGCAGCGATATTCCAGGGGGCCAGCCCCAGCATTTT

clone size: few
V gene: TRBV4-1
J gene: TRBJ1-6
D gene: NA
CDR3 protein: CASSQWAENSPLHF
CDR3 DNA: TGCGCCAGCAGCCAATGGGCTGAGAATTCACCCCTCCACTTT

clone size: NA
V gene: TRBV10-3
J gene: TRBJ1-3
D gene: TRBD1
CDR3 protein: CAISEDRGHTIYF
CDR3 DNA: TGTGCCATCAGTGAGGACAGGGGACACACCATATATTTT

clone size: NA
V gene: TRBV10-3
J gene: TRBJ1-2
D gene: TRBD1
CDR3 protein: CAVRTGEGGYTF
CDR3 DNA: TGTGCCGTCAGGACAGGGGAAGGTGGCTACACCTTC

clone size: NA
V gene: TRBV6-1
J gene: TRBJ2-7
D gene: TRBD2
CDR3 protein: CASSGPGLAGGKPYEQYF
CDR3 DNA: TGTGCCAGCAGTGGCCCGGGACTAGCGGGAGGGAAACCCTACGAGCAGTACTTC

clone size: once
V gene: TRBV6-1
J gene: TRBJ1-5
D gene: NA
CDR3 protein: CASSERQGPSNQPQHF
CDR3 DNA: TGTGCCAGCAGTGAAAGGCAGGGACCTAGCAATCAGCCCCAGCATTTT

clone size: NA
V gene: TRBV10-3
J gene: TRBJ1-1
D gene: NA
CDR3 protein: CAISESRGTEAFF
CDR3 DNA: TGTGCCATCAGTGAGTCAAGGGGTACTGAAGCTTTCTTT

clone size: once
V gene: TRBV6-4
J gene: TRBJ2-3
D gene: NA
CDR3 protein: CASSDPGGTDTQYF
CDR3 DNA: TGTGCCAGCAGTGACCCGGGGGGCACAGATACGCAGTATTTT

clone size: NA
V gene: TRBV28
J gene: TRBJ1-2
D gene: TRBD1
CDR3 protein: CASSSHGQGAGGYTF
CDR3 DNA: TGTGCCAGCAGTTCTCACGGACAGGGGGCAGGTGGCTACACCTTC

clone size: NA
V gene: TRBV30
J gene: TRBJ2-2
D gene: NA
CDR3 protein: CASAKGAGELFF
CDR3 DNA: TGTGCCTCCGCAAAAGGGGCCGGGGAGCTGTTTTTT

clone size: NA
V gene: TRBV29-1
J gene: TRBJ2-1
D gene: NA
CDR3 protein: CSVVYGWDKVYNEQFF
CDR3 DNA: TGCAGCGTTGTATACGGGTGGGACAAAGTCTACAATGAGCAGTTCTTC

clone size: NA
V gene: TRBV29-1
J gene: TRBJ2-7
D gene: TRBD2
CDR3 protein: CSVKERWTSGRYEQYF
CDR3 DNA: TGCAGCGTCAAAGAAAGGTGGACTAGCGGGAGGTACGAGCAGTACTTC

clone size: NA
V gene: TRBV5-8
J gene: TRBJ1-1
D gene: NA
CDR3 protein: CASSVHQGNTEAFF
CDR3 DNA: TGTGCCAGCAGCGTACACCAGGGGAACACTGAAGCTTTCTTT

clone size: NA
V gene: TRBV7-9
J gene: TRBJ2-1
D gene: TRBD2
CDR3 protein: CASSTGTSAYNEQFF
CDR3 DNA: TGTGCCAGCAGCACCGGGACTAGCGCATACAATGAGCAGTTCTTC

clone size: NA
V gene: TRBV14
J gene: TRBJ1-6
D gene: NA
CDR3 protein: CASSQSAAPLHF
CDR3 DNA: TGTGCCAGCAGCCAATCGGCAGCACCCCTCCACTTT

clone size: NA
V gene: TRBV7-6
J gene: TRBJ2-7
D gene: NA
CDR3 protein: CASSLVDSSYEQYF
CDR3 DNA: TGTGCCAGCAGCTTGGTGGACAGCTCCTACGAGCAGTACTTC

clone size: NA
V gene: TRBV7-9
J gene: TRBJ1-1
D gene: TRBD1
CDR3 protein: CASSLLQGSTEAFF
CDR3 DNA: TGTGCCAGCAGCTTATTACAGGGGAGCACTGAAGCTTTCTTT

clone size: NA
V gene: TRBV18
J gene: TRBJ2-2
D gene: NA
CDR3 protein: CASSPPTVTGELFF
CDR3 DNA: TGTGCCAGCTCACCACCAACAGTCACCGGGGAGCTGTTTTTT

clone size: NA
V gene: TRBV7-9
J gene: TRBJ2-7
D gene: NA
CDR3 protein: CASSFTAYEQYF
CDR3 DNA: TGTGCCAGCAGCTTTACTGCCTACGAGCAGTACTTC

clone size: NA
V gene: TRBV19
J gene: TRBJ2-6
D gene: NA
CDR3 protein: CASRDDAANVLTF
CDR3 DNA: TGTGCCAGTAGGGACGATGCCGCCAACGTCCTGACTTTC

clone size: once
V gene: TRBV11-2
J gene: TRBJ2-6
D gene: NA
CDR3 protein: CASSSGLGGANVLTF
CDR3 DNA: TGTGCCAGCAGCTCAGGGCTTGGGGGGGCCAACGTCCTGACTTTC

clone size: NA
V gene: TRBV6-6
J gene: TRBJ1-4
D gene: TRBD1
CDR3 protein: CASSYTVGGGEKLFF
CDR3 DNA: TGTGCCAGCAGTTACACGGTAGGGGGCGGGGAAAAACTGTTTTTT